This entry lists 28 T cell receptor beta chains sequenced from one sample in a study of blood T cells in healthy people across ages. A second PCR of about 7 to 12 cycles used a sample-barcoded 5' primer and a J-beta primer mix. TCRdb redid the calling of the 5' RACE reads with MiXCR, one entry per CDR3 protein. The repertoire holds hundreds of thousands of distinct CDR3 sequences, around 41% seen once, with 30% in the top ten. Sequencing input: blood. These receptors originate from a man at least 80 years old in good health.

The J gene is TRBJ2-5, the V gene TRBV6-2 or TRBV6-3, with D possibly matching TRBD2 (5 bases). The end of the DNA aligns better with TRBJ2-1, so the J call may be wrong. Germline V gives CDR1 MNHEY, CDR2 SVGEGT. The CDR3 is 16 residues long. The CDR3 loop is CASSYSRGKGGETQFF. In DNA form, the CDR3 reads TGTGCCAGCAGTTACTCGAGAGGGAAAGGTGGAGAGACCCAGTTCTTC.

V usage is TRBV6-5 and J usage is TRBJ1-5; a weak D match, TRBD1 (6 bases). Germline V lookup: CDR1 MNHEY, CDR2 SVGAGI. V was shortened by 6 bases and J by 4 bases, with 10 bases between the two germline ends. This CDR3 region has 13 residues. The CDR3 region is CASRNGQNQPQHF. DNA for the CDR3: TGTGCCAGCAGGAACGGACAGAATCAGCCCCAGCATTTT.

CDR3 sequence (DNA): TGTGCCAGCAGTCCGTTCGGGGCGGCCTACGAGCAGTACTTC. This codes for CASSPFGAAYEQYF. The chain links TRBV12-3 or TRBV12-4 to TRBJ2-7; D might be TRBD1 or TRBD2, each matching 5 bases. This CDR3 comprises 14 residues. With 5 bases removed from V and 2 bases from J, the gap between germline ends came to 13 bases.

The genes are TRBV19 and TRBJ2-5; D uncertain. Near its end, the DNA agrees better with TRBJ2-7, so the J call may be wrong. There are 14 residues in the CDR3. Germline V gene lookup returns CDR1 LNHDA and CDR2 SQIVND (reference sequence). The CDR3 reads CASVERQPPYEQYF. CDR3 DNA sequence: TGTGCCAGTGTCGAGCGTCAACCACCCTACGAGCAGTACTTC.

DNA of the CDR3: TGCGCCAGCAGCCAAGACCCCGGACAGAACTATGGCTACACCTTC. The encoded protein is CASSQDPGQNYGYTF. The chain couples TRBV4-3 to TRBJ1-2, with D maybe TRBD1 (6 bases). The CDR3 is made up of 15 amino acids. The ends were cut back, 0 bases at V and 2 bases at J, with 10 bases in the middle. Germline CDR1 and CDR2: LGHNA and YSLEER.

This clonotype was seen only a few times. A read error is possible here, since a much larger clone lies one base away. The CDR3 DNA is TGTGCCAGCAGCCAACCGGGACTAGCGGGAGACTCTAGCACAGATACGCAGTATTTT. Encoded protein: CASSQPGLAGDSSTDTQYF. The V gene is TRBV14, the J gene TRBJ2-3; 14 nucleotides match TRBD2. CDR3 length: 19 residues. After removal of 2 bases from V and 0 bases from J, the junction contained 7 bases not matched to a gene. CDR1 is SGHDN and CDR2 is FVKESK in the germline V gene.

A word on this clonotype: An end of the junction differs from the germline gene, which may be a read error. CDR3 residues: CSTRGQYEQYF. The CDR3, as DNA: TGCAGTACTAGGGGACAGTACGAGCAGTACTTC. The chain links TRBV20-1 to TRBJ2-7; TRBD1 matches 7 bases. The CDR3 is made up of 11 amino acids. From germline, CDR1 is DFQATT and CDR2 SNEGSKA (reference sequence).

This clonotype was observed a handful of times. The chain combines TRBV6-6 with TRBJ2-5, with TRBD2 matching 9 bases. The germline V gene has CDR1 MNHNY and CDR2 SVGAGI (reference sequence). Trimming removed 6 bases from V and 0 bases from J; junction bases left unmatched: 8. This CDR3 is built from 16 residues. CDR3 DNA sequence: TGTGCCAGCAGACTAGGGCCTAGCGGGGACCAAGAGACCCAGTACTTC. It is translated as CASRLGPSGDQETQYF.

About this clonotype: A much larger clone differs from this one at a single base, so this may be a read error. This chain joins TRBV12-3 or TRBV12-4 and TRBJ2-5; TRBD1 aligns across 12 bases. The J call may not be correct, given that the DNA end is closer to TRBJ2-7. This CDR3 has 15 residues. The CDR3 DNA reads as TGTGCCAGCAGTCCCCGGGACAGGGGGCCCTCCGAGCAGTACTTC. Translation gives CASSPRDRGPSEQYF.

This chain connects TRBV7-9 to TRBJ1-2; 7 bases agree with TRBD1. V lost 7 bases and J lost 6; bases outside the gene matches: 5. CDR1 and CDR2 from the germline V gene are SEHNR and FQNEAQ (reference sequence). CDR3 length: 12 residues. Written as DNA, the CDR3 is TGTGCCAGCACCATCGGACAGGATGGCTACACCTTC. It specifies CASTIGQDGYTF. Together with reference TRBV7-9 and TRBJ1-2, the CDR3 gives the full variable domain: DTGVSQNPRHKITKRGQNVTFRCDPISEHNRLYWYRQTLGQGPEFLTYFQNEAQLEKSRLLSDRFSAERPKGSFSTLEIQRTEQGDSAMYLCASTIGQDGYTFGSGTRLTVV.

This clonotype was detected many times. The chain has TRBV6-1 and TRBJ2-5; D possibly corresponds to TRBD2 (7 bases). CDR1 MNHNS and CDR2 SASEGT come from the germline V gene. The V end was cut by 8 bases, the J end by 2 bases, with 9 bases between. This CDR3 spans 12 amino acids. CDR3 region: CASAGAQETQYF. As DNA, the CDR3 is TGTGCCAGCGCGGGGGCTCAAGAGACCCAGTACTTC.

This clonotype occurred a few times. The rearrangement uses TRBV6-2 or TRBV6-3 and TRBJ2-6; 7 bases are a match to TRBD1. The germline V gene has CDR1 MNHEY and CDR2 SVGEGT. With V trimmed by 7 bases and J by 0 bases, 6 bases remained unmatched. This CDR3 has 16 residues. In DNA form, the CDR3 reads TGTGCCAGCACCCTAGGGACAGTCTCTGGGGCCAACGTCCTGACTTTC. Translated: CASTLGTVSGANVLTF.

The CDR3 region has the DNA TGTGCCAGCAGTTTAGGGACAGGGTTAATATACGAGCAGTACTTC. Translated, it gives CASSLGTGLIYEQYF. The chain joins TRBV28 to TRBJ2-7; the match to TRBD1 covers 9 bases. J was trimmed by 4 bases and V by 2 bases; bases with no gene match: 6. This CDR3 is built from 15 residues. Germline-derived CDR1 and CDR2 are MDHEN and SYDVKM.

The CDR3 DNA reads TGTGCCAGCAAAAGTGTACGGGGAACCTACGAGCAGTACTTC. Encoded protein: CASKSVRGTYEQYF. V gene TRBV6-6 combines with J gene TRBJ2-7; a possible D gene is TRBD2 (5 bases). CDR3 length equals 14 residues. Germline CDR1 reads MNHNY; CDR2 reads SVGAGI (reference sequence). Trimming took 7 bases from V and 2 from J, leaving 15 bases between them.

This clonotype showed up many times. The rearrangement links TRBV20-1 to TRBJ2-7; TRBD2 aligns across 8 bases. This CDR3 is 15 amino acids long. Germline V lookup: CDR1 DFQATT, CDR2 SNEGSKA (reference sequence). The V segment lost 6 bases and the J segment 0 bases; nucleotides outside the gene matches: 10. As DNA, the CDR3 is TGCAGTGCGAAAGGAGCTAGCGGGTTCTCCTACGAGCAGTACTTC. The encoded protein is CSAKGASGFSYEQYF.

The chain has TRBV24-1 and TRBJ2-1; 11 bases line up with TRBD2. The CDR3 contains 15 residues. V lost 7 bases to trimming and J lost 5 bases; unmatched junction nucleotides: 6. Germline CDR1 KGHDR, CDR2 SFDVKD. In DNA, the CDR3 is TGTGCCACCAGCTCCCTAGCGGGAGGCAACAATGAGCAGTTCTTC. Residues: CATSSLAGGNNEQFF.

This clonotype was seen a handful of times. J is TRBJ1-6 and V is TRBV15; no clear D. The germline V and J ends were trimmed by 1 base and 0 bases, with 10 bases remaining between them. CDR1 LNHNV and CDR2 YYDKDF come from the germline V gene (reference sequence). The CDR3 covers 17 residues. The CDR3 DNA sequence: TGTGCCACCAGCAGAGTATCAGGTGTCTCCTATAATTCACCCCTCCACTTT. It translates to CATSRVSGVSYNSPLHF.

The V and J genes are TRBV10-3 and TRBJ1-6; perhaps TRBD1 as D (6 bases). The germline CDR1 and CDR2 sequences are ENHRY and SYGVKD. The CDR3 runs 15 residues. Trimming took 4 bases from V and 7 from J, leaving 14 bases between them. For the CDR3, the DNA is TGTGCCATCAGTGGGTTGGAGGGGGTAAATTCACCCCTCCACTTT. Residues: CAISGLEGVNSPLHF.

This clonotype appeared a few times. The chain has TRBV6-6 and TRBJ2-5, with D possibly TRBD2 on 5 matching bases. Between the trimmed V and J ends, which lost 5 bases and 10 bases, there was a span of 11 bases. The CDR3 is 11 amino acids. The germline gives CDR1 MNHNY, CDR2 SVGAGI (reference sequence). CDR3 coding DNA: TGTGCCAGCAGTCCCTACGAGGGCCAGTACTTC. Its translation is CASSPYEGQYF.

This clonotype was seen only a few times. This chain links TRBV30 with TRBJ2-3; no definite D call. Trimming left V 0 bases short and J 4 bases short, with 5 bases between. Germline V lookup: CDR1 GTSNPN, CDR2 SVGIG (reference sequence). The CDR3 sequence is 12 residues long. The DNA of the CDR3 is TGTGCCTGGAGTGTGTCAGCAGATACGCAGTATTTT. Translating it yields CAWSVSADTQYF.

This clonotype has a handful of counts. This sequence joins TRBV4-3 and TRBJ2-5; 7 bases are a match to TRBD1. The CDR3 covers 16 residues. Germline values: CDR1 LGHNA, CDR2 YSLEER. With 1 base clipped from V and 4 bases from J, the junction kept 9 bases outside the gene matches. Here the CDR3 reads CASSQVGNRGGETQYF. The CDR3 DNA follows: TGCGCCAGCAGCCAAGTGGGAAACAGGGGCGGAGAGACCCAGTACTTC.

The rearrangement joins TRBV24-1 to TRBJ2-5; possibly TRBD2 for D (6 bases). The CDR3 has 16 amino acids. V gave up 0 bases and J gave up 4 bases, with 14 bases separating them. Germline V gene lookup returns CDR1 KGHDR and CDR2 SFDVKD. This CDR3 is CATSDLGDLRPETQYF. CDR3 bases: TGTGCCACCAGTGATTTGGGGGACTTAAGGCCAGAGACCCAGTACTTC.

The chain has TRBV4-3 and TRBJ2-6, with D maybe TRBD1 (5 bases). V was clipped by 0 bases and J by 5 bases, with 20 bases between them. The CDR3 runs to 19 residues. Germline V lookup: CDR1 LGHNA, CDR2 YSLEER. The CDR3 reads CASSQDRSAGPFRANVLTF. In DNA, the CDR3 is TGCGCCAGCAGCCAAGATAGATCGGCAGGGCCGTTCCGGGCCAACGTCCTGACTTTC.

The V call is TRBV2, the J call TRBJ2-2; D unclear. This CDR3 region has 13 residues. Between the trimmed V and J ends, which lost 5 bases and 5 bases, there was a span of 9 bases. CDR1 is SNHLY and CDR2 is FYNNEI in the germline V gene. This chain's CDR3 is CASSILRTGELFF. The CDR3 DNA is TGTGCCAGCAGTATTTTGAGGACCGGGGAGCTGTTTTTT.

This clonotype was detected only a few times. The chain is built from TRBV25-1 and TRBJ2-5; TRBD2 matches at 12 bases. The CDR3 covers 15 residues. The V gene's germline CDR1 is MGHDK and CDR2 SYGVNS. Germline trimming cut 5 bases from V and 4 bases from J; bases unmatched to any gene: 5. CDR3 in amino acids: CASSIASGRAETQYF. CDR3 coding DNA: TGTGCCAGCAGTATTGCTAGCGGGAGGGCAGAGACCCAGTACTTC.

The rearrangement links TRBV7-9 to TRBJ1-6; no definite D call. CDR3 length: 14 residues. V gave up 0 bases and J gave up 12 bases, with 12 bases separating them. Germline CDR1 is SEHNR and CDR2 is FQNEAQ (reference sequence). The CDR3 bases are TGTGCCAGCAGCTTAGCTCAGAGGTTGGGACCCCTCCACTTT. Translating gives CASSLAQRLGPLHF.

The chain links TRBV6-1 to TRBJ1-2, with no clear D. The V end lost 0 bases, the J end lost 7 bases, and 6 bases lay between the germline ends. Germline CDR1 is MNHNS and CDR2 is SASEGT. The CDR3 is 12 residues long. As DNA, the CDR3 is TGTGCCAGCAGTGAAGCTCTGGCTGGCTACACCTTC. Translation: CASSEALAGYTF.

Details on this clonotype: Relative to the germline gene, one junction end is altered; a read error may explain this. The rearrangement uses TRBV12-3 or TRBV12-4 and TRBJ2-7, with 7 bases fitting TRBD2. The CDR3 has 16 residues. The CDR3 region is CASSLGSREGTYEQHF. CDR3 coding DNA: TGTGCCAGCAGTTTAGGTAGCAGGGAGGGAACCTACGAGCAGCACTTC.